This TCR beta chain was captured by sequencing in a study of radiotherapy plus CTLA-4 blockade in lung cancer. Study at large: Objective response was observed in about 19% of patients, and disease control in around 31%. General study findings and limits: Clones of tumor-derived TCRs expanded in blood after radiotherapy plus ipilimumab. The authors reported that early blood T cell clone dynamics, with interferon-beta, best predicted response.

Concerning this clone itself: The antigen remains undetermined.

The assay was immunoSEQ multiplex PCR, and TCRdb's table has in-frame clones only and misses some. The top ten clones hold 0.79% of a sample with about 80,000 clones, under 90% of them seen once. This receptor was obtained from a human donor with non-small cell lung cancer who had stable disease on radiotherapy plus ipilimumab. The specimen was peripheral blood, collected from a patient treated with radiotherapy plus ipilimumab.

CDR3 residues: CASSPYTGGEGGYTF. The CDR3 DNA is TGTGCCAGCAGTCCTTATACAGGGGGCGAAGGGGGCTACACCTTC. The rearrangement uses TRBV6-6 and TRBJ1-2; 9 bases map to TRBD1. The CDR3 runs 15 residues. Unmatched junction bases numbered 12, after V lost 5 bases and J lost 8 bases. CDR1 is MNHNY and CDR2 is SVGAGI in the germline V gene (reference sequence).